Here is one T cell receptor (beta chain) with its context. Each CDR3 protein gets one entry after TCRdb re-called the RT-PCR reads with MiXCR. The sample has about 680,000 distinct CDR3 sequences, approximately 14% seen once. The length of the CDR3 is 14 residues. The V end lost 4 bases, the J end lost 3 bases, and 10 bases lay between the germline ends. CDR1 is SGHRS and CDR2 is YFSETQ in the germline V gene. The receptor's source is a female donor in good health, serving as a healthy control. The chain has TRBV5-1 and TRBJ2-2; no clear D. The sample was memory CD4+ T cells from blood. The CDR3 DNA follows: TGCGCCAGCAGCGTCGCCGTCGACACCGGGGAGCTGTTTTTT. Its translation: CASSVAVDTGELFF.